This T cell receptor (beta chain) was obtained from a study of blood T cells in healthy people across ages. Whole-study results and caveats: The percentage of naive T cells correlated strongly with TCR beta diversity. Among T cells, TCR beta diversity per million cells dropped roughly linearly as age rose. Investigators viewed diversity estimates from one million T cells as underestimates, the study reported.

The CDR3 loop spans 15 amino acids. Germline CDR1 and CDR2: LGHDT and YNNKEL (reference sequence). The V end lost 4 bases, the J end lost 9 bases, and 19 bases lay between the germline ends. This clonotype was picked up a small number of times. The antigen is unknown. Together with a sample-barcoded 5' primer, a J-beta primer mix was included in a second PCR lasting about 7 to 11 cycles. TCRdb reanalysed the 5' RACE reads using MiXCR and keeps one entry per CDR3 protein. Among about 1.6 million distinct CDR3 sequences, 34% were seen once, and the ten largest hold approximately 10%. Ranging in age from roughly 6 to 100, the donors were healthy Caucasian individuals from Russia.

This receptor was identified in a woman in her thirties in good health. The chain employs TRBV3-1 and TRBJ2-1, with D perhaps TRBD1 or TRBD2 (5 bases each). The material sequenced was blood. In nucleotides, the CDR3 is TGTGCCAGCAGCCCTTATAGTTCAGGGAGAGGTGAGCAGTTCTTC. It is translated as CASSPYSSGRGEQFF.